A selection of T cell receptor beta chains follows, all from one sample in a study of blood T cell repertoires in COVID-19. Using immunoSEQ multiplex PCR, the repertoire was profiled, and TCRdb retains in-frame clones only, with some absent. The table records some 490,000 clones, about 88% of them present only once. The source material was PBMCs or T cells enriched from blood (not recorded which). The receptor source for this set is a woman aged 60-70 years who had recovered from COVID-19. The CDR3 runs from the conserved cysteine through the conserved F or W. D genes are given only for firm matches. Where a row states a size, it is once, few, many or the class of an expanded clone; other rows omit it.

TRBJ2-2 TRBV10-1 - - TGCGCCAGCGCTTTCGGGGGCACCGGGGAGCTGTTTTTT CASAFGGTGELFF
TRBJ2-7 TRBV27 once - TGTGCCAGCATCTCCCCCGGGGGCGAGCAGTACTTC CASISPGGEQYF
TRBJ2-7 TRBV7-8 few TRBD1 TGTGCCAGCCGCCGAGGGGGCGGTACCTACGAGCAGTACTTC CASRRGGGTYEQYF
TRBJ1-1 TRBV28 - - TGTGCCGGGGGCCCTCCAAGGGGGGGTGAAGCTTTCTTT CAGGPPRGGEAFF
TRBJ1-1 TRBV11-2 - - TGTGCCAGCAGGCGGGTCACTGAAGCTTTCTTT CASRRVTEAFF
TRBJ1-3 TRBV24-1 - TRBD1 TGTGCCTCGGGACAGGGAGACACCATATATTTT CASGQGDTIYF
TRBJ1-4 TRBV5-1 - - TGCGCCAGCAGCAGTTCCGGTTGGCGGATAAATGAAAAACTGTTTTTT CASSSSGWRINEKLFF
TRBJ2-7 TRBV14 - TRBD1 TGTGCCAGCAGCCAGCCACCTCCAAGGGGGACAGGGGGCTCATACGAGCAGTACTTC CASSQPPPRGTGGSYEQYF
TRBJ1-4 TRBV5-1 - - TGCGCCAGCAGCCCCGAAGGGGGAACTAATGAAAAACTGTTTTTT CASSPEGGTNEKLFF
TRBJ1-2 TRBV5-4 once TRBD1 TGTGCCAGCAGCTTTGGACAGGGGGACAACTATGGCTACACCTTC CASSFGQGDNYGYTF